This T cell receptor (beta chain) emerged from a study of shared clonotypes between healthy human individuals (dated by TCRdb to 2020 to 2022). Notes on the research overall: A couple of women and a few men aged 18 to 49 years were included in the cohort. The study deeply sequenced blood TCR repertoires of about 5 healthy adults to estimate repertoire size and the extent of clonotype sharing between individuals. For each donor, three plates each were used for CD4 naive and CD4 memory, two plates were used for CD8 naive, and one plate was used for CD8 memory. Each donor's leukapheresis produced roughly between roughly 0.85 and 10 billion PBMCs. Different laboratories and diverse techniques were used to prepare libraries and sequence TCR repertoires, to increase sequencing depth and limit assay-specific biases. General conclusions and limits of the study: Sampling was restricted to blood, and TCR repertoires in tissues likely differ from the TCR repertoires found in blood. Pairwise subsampling led to the expectation that sequencing depth would affect the degree of clonotype sharing among donors. Because the study included a small number of donors, the genetic and exposure-history diversity represented was limited. Higher generation probabilities were observed for clonotypes shared by all four sorted-subset donors than for non-shared clonotypes. When a few donors were compared, the shared fraction of clonotypes was 5% to 6.5% for naive CD4, about 4% for naive CD8, about 2.4% for memory CD4, and roughly 0.43% for memory CD8. Larger estimated clonotype richness was generally found for naive subsets than for memory subsets. Rarefaction of sorted-subset datasets indicated incomplete sequencing despite the large sequencing depth.

Healthy HIV-negative adults with no recently reported acute infections or vaccinations were included as donors. Only Caucasian adults living in Nashville, Tennessee, USA were represented among the donors. CD4+ T cells were enriched through magnetic negative selection, after which naive cells were positively selected on CD45RA and the remaining negative fraction served as the memory subset. Blood was collected by leukapheresis, and PBMCs were isolated by Ficoll-Histopaque density gradient centrifugation and then cryopreserved in liquid nitrogen vapor phase. Purity and quantity of every magnetically sorted T cell population were checked by analytical flow cytometry. Genomic DNA was isolated from each sorted fraction and quantified by UV absorbance on a Nanodrop 2000c. For this clone: Its antigen remains unidentified. There are no base qualities to consult, and no much larger clone falls within one base.

Using the deep immunoSEQ assay, TCR CDR3 regions were amplified from genomic DNA by multiplex PCR. For each cell subset, the extracted genomic DNA was distributed evenly across all wells of several immunoSEQ 96-well plates, and each plate served as one replicate. For sorted subsets, 150 to 250 ng genomic DNA, equal to 30,000 to 35,000 T cell genomes, was loaded into each replicate PCR. The purified libraries were quantified using a Qubit 3.0 fluorometer, sized with a Bioanalyzer 2100, and then quantified again using the KAPA Library Quantification kit. Every immunoSEQ 96-well plate was sequenced on a separate single-read 150-cycle Illumina NextSeq 550 flow cell. Turning to the authors' computational methods: The immunoSEQ output contained only junctional sequences without quality scores, so filtering could not match that applied to full-length reads. To assign V/J genes and CDR3, sequences were annotated against IMGT germline references using PyIR, a Python wrapper for IgBLAST v1.9. Reads with weak V/J assignments (E-value above 1e-6), missing CDR3, stop codons, out-of-frame junctions, or ambiguous translated residues were removed. V3J clonotypes were defined by identical inferred V gene, J gene, and CDR3 amino acid sequence. The percentage overlap between two repertoires was calculated by dividing the number of shared unique clonotypes by the size of the smaller repertoire. Repertoire richness was assessed with RTK rarefaction, the Chao1 estimator, and Recon v2.1 estimates of unobserved clonotypes. For all TCRbeta clonotypes obtained by the gDNA method from a few donors, generation probabilities were computed with OLGA. TCRdb holds this immuneACCESS table with in-frame rearrangements only. Some clones are missing; in checked studies, unresolved V genes explain under half, and the rest has no known cause. For V, J and clone size, that table is used; D and trimming come from the DNA. Within this sample are 300,000 to 350,000 clones, with around four fifths of them counted one time only. Together, the top ten hold more than 9% of the sample.

The TCR was taken from a man aged 30 to 39 in good health. Sample: memory CD4+ T cells sorted from blood. The sample's cell subset or site label, in plain terms: CD45RA-negative fraction.

This receptor has the CDR3 CASSLGPQRKAFF. The nucleotides read TGTGCCAGCAGCTTAGGCCCGCAGAGAAAAGCTTTCTTT. In this chain, TRBV11-3 is recombined with TRBJ1-1; the D gene is not confidently resolved. Including cysteine and phenylalanine, the CDR3 has 13 amino acids. Solely the CDR3 DNA is kept, with 39 bases framed from the first base. V is pared back by 1 base and J by 9 bases, with 12 bases lying between the germline termini. CDR1 and CDR2, per the germline V gene, are SGHNT and YENEEA.